The TCR beta chain under discussion was sequenced for a study of cytomegalovirus exposure and HLA in healthy donors. Study-wide findings and caveats: A cluster of highly shared sequence variants was likely a sequencing artifact. Most CMV-associated TCR beta chains were later found to appear HLA-restricted. Earlier findings revealed that most TCR beta V segments proved productive either about 87% or about 30% of the time. In a later analysis, a missense DCLRE1C variant was linked to TCR beta V- and J-gene trimming.

The length of the CDR3 is 16 residues. V dropped 0 bases and J dropped 4; count of bases not matched to a gene: 7. Germline lookup yields CDR1 ENHRY and CDR2 SYGVKD. A note on this clone: Its matching antigen is unknown. This sample includes further DNA sequences coding for the same CDR3.

In the PCR, 60 Vbeta and 13 Jbeta primers were used. Measured with immunoSEQ multiplex PCR; TCRdb has only the in-frame clones, and not every one. The sample includes 100,000 to 150,000 clones, over 70% of them seen just once. The chain carries TRBV10-3 and TRBJ2-5, with 8 nucleotides matching TRBD2. Sequenced: PBMCs. This receptor was taken from a middle-aged woman in good health and CMV-seropositive. The chain's CDR3 is CAISESILAGLETQYF. In nucleotides, the CDR3 is TGTGCCATCAGTGAGTCGATCCTAGCGGGCTTAGAGACCCAGTACTTC.